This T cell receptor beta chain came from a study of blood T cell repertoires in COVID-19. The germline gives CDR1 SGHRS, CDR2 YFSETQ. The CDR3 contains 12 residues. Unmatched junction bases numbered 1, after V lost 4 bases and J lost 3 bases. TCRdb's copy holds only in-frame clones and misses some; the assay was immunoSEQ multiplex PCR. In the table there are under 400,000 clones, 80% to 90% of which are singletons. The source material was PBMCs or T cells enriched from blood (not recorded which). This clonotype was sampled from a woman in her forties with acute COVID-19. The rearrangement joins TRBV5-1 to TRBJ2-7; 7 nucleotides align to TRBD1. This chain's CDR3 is CASSRQGYEQYF. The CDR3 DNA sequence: TGCGCCAGCAGCCGACAGGGCTACGAGCAGTACTTC. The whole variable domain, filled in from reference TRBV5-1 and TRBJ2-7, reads KAGVTQTPRYLIKTRGQQVTLSCSPISGHRSVSWYQQTPGQGLQFLFEYFSETQRNKGNFPGRFSGRQFSNSRSEMNVSTLELGDSALYLCASSRQGYEQYFGPGTRLTVT.